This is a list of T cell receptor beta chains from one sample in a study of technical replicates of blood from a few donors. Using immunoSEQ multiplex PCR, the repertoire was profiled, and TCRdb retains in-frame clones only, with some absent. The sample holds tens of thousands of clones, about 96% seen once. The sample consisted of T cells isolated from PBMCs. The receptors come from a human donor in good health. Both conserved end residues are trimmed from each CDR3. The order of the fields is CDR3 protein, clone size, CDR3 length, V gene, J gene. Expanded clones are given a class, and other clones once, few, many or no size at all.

ASSKGQGDGYT	.	11	TRBV5-6	TRBJ1-2
ASRRPGLEGELF	once	12	TRBV6-5	TRBJ2-2
ASSLTLSYNEQF	.	12	TRBV5-1	TRBJ2-1
ASSQAIPREQF	.	11	TRBV14	TRBJ2-1
ASSQRSPGHGYT	.	12	TRBV4-3	TRBJ1-2
ASSWDSNTGELF	.	12	TRBV11-2	TRBJ2-2
ASSSSWGPSTDTQY	.	14	TRBV5-6	TRBJ2-3
ASSQDQGLGGYT	.	12	TRBV4-2	TRBJ1-2
AIQTRGGLYEQY	.	12	TRBV6-6	TRBJ2-7
ASSYFGLSYEQY	.	12	TRBV6-5	TRBJ2-7
ASSFSSGRETQY	.	12	TRBV6-5	TRBJ2-5
ASSPEQGADYGYT	.	13	TRBV18	TRBJ1-2
ASSFTRQETQY	.	11	TRBV7-6	TRBJ2-5
ASKDRFTYGYT	few	11	TRBV6-1	TRBJ1-2
ASSQEGGVGQPQH	.	13	TRBV4-1	TRBJ1-5
ASSLSGGEQF	.	10	TRBV14	TRBJ2-1
ASSLVGRGENTEAF	.	14	TRBV7-8	TRBJ1-1
ASSLRPIGGGTGELF	.	15	TRBV7-3	TRBJ2-2
ASSLGPGYGYT	.	11	TRBV11-2	TRBJ1-2
ASSYSGSANEQY	.	12	TRBV27	TRBJ2-7
ASSEGMGAGYT	.	11	TRBV6-1	TRBJ1-2
ASSLDAQDFYGYT	.	13	TRBV5-4	TRBJ1-2
ASGLLILAGSNNEQF	.	15	TRBV12-5	TRBJ2-1
ASSWDRGGTEAF	.	12	TRBV5-4	TRBJ1-1
ASSLQGYGYT	.	10	TRBV19	TRBJ1-2
ASRTSGGAYEQY	.	12	TRBV27	TRBJ2-7
ASSLVPRAAYEQY	.	13	TRBV5-1	TRBJ2-7
ASSLGVAGELF	.	11	TRBV11-2	TRBJ2-2
ASSLASMYDTQY	once	12	TRBV11-2	TRBJ2-3
ASSQDLGATNEKLF	.	14	TRBV4-1	TRBJ1-4
ASNRDRGVNTEAF	.	13	TRBV27	TRBJ1-1
ASSPGLGPLETQY	.	13	TRBV28	TRBJ2-5
ASSQESLGQAYEQY	.	14	TRBV4-3	TRBJ2-7
SVEAGDGYT	.	9	TRBV29-1	TRBJ1-2
ASGAGTHYTDTQY	.	13	TRBV5-4	TRBJ2-3
ASSFGGSYEQY	.	11	TRBV28	TRBJ2-7
ASSSPAGRGLYEQY	.	14	TRBV28	TRBJ2-7
ASSVGQGTYSGNTIY	.	15	TRBV9	TRBJ1-3
ASGPGELEYNEQF	.	13	TRBV25-1	TRBJ2-1
ASSDSEAGTYNEQF	.	14	TRBV6-4	TRBJ2-1
ASSLVRGPETQY	.	12	TRBV7-2	TRBJ2-5
ASSSGTRDDNEQF	.	13	TRBV5-4	TRBJ2-1
ASSLGTGISYEQY	.	13	TRBV7-7	TRBJ2-7
ASTPDGSGTLDTQY	.	14	TRBV9	TRBJ2-3
ASSLESSNQPQH	.	12	TRBV7-9	TRBJ1-5
ASSQDPASALFQDTQY	.	16	TRBV4-2	TRBJ2-3
ASSSGAAGANVLT	.	13	TRBV6-5	TRBJ2-6
ASRPGSSYEQY	.	11	TRBV6-1	TRBJ2-7
ASSYGGTQF	.	9	TRBV6-5	TRBJ2-1
ASGEGGYNEQF	.	11	TRBV5-4	TRBJ2-1
ASSPGGGVSEQY	.	12	TRBV9	TRBJ2-7
ASSQKGLASQPQH	.	13	TRBV4-1	TRBJ1-5
ASSLNYNQPQH	.	11	TRBV27	TRBJ1-5
ASSPPSRVPNQPQH	.	14	TRBV18	TRBJ1-5
ASGFSRTEAF	.	10	TRBV12-5	TRBJ1-1
AWRSTEMNTEAF	.	12	TRBV30	TRBJ1-1
ASSYGGGDYEQY	.	12	TRBV6-6	TRBJ2-7
ASSGRDSSYEQY	.	12	TRBV5-4	TRBJ2-7
ASSYRVSSYNEQF	.	13	TRBV5-1	TRBJ2-1